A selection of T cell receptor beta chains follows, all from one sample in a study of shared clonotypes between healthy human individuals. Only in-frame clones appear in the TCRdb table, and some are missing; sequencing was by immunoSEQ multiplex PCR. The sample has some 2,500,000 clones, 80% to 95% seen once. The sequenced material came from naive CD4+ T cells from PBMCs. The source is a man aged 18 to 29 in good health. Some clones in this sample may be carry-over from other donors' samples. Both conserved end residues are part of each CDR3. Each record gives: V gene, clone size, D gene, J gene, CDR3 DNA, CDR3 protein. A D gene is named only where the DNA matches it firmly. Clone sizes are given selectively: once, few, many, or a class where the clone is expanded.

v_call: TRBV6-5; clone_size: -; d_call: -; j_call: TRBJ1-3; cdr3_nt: TGTGCCACCAGAGACACTTTCTCTGGAAACACCATATATTTT; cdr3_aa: CATRDTFSGNTIYF
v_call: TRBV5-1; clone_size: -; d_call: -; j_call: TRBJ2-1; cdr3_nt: TGCGCCAGCAGCTTGGTTTATGGTCCCCGCTACGAGCAGTTCTTC; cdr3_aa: CASSLVYGPRYEQFF
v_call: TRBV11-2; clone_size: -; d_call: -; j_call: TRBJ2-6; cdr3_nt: TGTGCCAGCAGCGCGGACAGTGCAAGATTCTCTGGGGCCAACGTCCTGACTTTC; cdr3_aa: CASSADSARFSGANVLTF
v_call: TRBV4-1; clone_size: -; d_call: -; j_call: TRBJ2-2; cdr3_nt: TGCGCCAGCAGCCCTCCTTCCCCGGGACTTGACACCGGGGAGCTGTTTTTT; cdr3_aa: CASSPPSPGLDTGELFF
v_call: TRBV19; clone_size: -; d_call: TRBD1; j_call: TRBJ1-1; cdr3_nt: TGTGCCAGTAGTCTCACAGGTCCCTGGACAGGTCTAGCGAACACTGAAGCTTTCTTT; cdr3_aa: CASSLTGPWTGLANTEAFF
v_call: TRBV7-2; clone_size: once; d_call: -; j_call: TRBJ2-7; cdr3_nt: TGTGCCAGCAGCCCTGTCCGGTACGAGCAGTACTTC; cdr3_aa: CASSPVRYEQYF
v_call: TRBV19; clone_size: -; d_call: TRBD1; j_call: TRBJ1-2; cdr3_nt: TGTGCCAGTAGTATAGTACGGGACAGGGTGTATGGCTACACCTTC; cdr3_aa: CASSIVRDRVYGYTF
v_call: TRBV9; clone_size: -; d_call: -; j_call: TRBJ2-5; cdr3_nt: TGTGCCAGCAGCTCCATACCAGGGGAAGAGACCCAGTACTTC; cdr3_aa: CASSSIPGEETQYF
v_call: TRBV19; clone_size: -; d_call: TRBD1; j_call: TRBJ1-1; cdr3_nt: TGTGCCAGTAGTCGCTCAGGGGGGAACACTGAAGCTTTCTTT; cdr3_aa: CASSRSGGNTEAFF
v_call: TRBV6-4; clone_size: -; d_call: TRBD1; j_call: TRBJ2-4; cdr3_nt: TGTGCCAGCCCGGGACAGGGATACATTCAGTACTTC; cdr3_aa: CASPGQGYIQYF
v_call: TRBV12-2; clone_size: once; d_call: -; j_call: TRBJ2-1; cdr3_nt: TGTGCAAGTAGCGAGCGGGAGAGGAGTGAGCAGTTCTTC; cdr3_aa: CASSERERSEQFF
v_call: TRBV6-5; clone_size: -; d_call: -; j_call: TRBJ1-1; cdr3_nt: TGTGCCAGCAGGCCGGACTTTGGAAGGGACACTGAAGCTTTCTTT; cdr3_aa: CASRPDFGRDTEAFF
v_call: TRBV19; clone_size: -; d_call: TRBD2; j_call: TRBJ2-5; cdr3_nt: TGTGCCAGTAGTATCGGGACTAGCGGGACCCAAGAGACCCAGTACTTC; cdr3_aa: CASSIGTSGTQETQYF
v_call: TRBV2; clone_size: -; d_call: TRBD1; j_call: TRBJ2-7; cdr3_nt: TGTGCCAGCAGTGAAGAAGCAGGGGGACCCTACGAGCAGTACTTC; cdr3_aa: CASSEEAGGPYEQYF
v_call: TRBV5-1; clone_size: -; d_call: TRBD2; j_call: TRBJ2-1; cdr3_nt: TGCGCCAGCAGCCCGACACCCGCGGGAGCGGGAGAGTCCTACAATGAGCAGTTCTTC; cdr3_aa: CASSPTPAGAGESYNEQFF
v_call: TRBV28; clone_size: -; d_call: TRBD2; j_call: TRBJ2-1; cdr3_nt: TGTGCCAGCAGTCGGGGACAGGGGACTAGCGGGACTCTCTACAATGAGCAGTTCTTC; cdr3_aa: CASSRGQGTSGTLYNEQFF
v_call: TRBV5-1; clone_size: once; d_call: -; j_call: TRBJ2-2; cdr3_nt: TGCGCCAGCAGCTTGGCAGTGTTAGGGAACACCGGGGAGCTGTTTTTT; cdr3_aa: CASSLAVLGNTGELFF
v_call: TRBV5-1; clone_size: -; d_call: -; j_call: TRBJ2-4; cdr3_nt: TGCGCCAGCAGCTTCTACCCCGGGACCGAAAACATTCAGTACTTC; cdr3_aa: CASSFYPGTENIQYF
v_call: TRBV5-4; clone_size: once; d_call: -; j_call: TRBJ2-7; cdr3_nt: TGTGCCAGCAGCTTGGGAACCTACGAGCAGTACTTC; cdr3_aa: CASSLGTYEQYF
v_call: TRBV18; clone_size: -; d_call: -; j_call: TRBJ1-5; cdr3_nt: TGTGCCAGCTCATCGAATAGAGATCAGCCCCAGCATTTT; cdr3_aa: CASSSNRDQPQHF
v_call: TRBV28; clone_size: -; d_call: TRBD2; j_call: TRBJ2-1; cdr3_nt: TGTGCCAGCAGCAACTGGGGGGGTGGGAAAGAGAATGAGCAGTTCTTC; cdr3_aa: CASSNWGGGKENEQFF
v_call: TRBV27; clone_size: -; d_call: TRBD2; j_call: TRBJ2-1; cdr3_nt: TGTGCCAGCAGGGGGACTAGCGGGACTTTGGGGCATGAGCAGTTCTTC; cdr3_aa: CASRGTSGTLGHEQFF
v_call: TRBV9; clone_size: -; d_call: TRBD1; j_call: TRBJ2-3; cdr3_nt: TGTGCCAGCAGCGCGCGACAGGGATTATATAGCACAGATACGCAGTATTTT; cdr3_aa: CASSARQGLYSTDTQYF
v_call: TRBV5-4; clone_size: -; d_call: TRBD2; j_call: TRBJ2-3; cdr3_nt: TGTGCCAGCAGCACAACAAGCGGGGGAGGCACAGATACGCAGTATTTT; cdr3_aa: CASSTTSGGGTDTQYF
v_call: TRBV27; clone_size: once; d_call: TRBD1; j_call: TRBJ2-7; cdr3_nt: TGTGCCAGCAGTCCCCGGGACAGGGGGCCGTATGTGGAGCAGTACTTC; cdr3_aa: CASSPRDRGPYVEQYF
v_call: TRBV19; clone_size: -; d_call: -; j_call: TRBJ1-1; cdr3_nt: TGTGCCAGTAGGAACACAGCTGCCATGAACACTGAAGCTTTCTTT; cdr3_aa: CASRNTAAMNTEAFF
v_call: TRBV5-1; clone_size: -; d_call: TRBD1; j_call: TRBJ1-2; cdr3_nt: TGCGCCAGCAGCTTGGTCGCGGGACAGGCAGATGGCTACACCTTC; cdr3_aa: CASSLVAGQADGYTF
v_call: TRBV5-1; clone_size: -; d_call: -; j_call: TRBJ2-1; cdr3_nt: TGCGCCAGCAGGGGAATCCAGGGGACTGGCGGGGGTACCTACAATGAGCAGTTCTTC; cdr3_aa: CASRGIQGTGGGTYNEQFF
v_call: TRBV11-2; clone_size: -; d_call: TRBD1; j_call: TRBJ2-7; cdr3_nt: TGTGCCAGCAGCTGGGACAGGGGGGTTTCCGAGCAGTACTTC; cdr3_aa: CASSWDRGVSEQYF
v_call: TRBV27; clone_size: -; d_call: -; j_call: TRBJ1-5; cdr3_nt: TGTGCCAGCGCTACTGGCTTTAGCAATCAGCCCCAGCATTTT; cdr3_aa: CASATGFSNQPQHF
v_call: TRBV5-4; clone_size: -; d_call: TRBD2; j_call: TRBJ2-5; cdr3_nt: TGTGCCAGCAGCTTGGTGCTAGCGGGAGAAGAGACCCAGTACTTC; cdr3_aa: CASSLVLAGEETQYF
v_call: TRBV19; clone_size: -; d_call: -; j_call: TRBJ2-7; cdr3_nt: TGTGCCAGTAGTTCCCCAGGGGCGACCTACGAGCAGTACTTC; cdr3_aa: CASSSPGATYEQYF
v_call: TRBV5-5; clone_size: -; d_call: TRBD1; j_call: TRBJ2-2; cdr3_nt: TGTGCCAGCAGCTTGGATCTCGGGACAGCCTACAGCGGGGAGCTGTTTTTT; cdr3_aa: CASSLDLGTAYSGELFF
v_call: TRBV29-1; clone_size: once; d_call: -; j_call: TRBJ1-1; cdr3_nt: TGCAGCGCCGCTAGACTGACAGAGAACACTGAAGCTTTCTTT; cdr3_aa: CSAARLTENTEAFF
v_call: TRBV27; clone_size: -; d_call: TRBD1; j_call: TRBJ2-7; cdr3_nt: TGTGCCAGCAGTTTATCGGCTAACAGGGGCCAATGGTGGAGGCAGTACTTC; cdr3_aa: CASSLSANRGQWWRQYF
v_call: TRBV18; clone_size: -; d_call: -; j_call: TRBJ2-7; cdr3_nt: TGTGCCAGCTCACCACAGGGACGGGGAGTCTACGAGCAGTACTTC; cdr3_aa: CASSPQGRGVYEQYF
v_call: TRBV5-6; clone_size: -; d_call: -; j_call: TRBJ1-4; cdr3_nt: TGTGCCAGCAGCTCCGACAGCCTGGAAAAACTGTTTTTT; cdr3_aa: CASSSDSLEKLFF
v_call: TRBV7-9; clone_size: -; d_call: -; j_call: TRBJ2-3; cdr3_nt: TGTGCCAGCAGCCGGGACGTGAGCACAGATACGCAGTATTTT; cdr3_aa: CASSRDVSTDTQYF
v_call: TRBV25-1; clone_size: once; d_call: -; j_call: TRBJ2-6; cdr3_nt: TGTGCCAGCAGTGAATATAGGGCCCCCAACGTCCTGACTTTC; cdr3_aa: CASSEYRAPNVLTF
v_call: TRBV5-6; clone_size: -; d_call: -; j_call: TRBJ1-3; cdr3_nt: TGTGCCAGCAGCCTAGGTTGGGGAAACACCATATATTTT; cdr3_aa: CASSLGWGNTIYF
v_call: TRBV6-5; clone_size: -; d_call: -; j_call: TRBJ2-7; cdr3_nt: TGTGCCAGCAGTCTCACGGGGGTCGCCGACTCCGAGCAGTACTTC; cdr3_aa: CASSLTGVADSEQYF
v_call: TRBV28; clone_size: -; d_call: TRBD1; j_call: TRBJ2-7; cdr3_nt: TGTGCCAGCAGCCCCTCGGACAGGTCCTACGAGCAGTACTTC; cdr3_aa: CASSPSDRSYEQYF
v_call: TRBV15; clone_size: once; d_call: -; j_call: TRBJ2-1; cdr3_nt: TGTGCCACCAGCAGAGATAAGCACAATGAGCAGTTCTTC; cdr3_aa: CATSRDKHNEQFF
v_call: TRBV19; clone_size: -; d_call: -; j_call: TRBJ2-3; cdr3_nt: TGTGCCAGTAGATCCCCCCCGGGACGGACTACAGATACGCAGTATTTT; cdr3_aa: CASRSPPGRTTDTQYF
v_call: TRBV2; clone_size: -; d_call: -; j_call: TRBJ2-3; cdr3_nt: TGTGCCAGCAGTGTTAGCACAGATACGCAGTATTTT; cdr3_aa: CASSVSTDTQYF
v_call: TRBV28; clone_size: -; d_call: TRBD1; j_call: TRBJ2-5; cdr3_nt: TGTGCCAGCAGTCCGCCGGGACAGGCCCAAGAGACCCAGTACTTC; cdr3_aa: CASSPPGQAQETQYF
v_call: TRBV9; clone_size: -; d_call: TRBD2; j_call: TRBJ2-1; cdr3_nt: TGTGCCAGCAGCGTAGCCAGCGGGAGATACGATGAGCAGTTCTTC; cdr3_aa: CASSVASGRYDEQFF
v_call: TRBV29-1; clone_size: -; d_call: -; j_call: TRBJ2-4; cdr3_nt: TGCAGCGTTGAAGGTGGTCGGAGGAAGGCCAAAAACATTCAGTACTTC; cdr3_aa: CSVEGGRRKAKNIQYF
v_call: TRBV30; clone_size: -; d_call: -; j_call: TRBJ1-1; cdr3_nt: TGTGCCTGGAGTATACGTTCGGACACTGAAGCTTTCTTT; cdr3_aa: CAWSIRSDTEAFF
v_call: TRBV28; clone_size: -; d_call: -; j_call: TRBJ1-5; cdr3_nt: TGTGCCAACTCAGATAGCGGTCAGCCCCAGCATTTT; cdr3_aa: CANSDSGQPQHF
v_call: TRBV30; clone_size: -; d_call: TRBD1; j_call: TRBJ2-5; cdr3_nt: TGTGCCTGGAGTATCCCCGGGACAGCCTTGCAAGAGACCCAGTACTTC; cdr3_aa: CAWSIPGTALQETQYF
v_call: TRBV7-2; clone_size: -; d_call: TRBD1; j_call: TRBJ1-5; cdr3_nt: TGTGCCAGCAGCTCGGGGACAGTAAGCAATCAGCCCCAGCATTTT; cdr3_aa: CASSSGTVSNQPQHF
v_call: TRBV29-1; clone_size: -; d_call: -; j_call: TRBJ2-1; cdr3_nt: TGCAGCGTTGAAGGTGTTTTCTACAATGAGCAGTTCTTC; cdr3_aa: CSVEGVFYNEQFF
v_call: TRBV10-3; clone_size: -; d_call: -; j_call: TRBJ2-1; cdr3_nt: TGTGCCATCAGTGGTGGTCAGTACAATGAGCAGTTCTTC; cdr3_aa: CAISGGQYNEQFF
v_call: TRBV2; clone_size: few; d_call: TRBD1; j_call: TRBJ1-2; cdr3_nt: TGTGCCAGCAGTGCGGACAGGGTGGGAGGCTACACCTTC; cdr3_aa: CASSADRVGGYTF
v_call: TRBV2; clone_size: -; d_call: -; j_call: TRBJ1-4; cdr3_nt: TGTGCCAGCAGTGGGTTCGAGGGGGATGAAAAACTGTTTTTT; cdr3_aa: CASSGFEGDEKLFF
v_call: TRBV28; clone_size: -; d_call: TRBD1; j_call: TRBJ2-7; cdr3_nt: TGTGCCAGCAGGGGAAGGACAGGGACTGGCTACGAGCAGTACTTC; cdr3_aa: CASRGRTGTGYEQYF
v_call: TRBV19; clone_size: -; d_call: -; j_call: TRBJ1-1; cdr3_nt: TGTGCCAGTCGAACAGGGAGGGGGACTGAAGCTTTCTTT; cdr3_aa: CASRTGRGTEAFF
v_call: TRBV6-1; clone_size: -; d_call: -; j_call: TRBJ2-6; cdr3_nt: TGTGCCACATTGGGCCGTCGGGCCAACGTCCTGACTTTC; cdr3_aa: CATLGRRANVLTF
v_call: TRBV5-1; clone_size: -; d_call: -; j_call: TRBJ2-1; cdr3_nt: TGCGCCAGCAGCGTTCTAACATACAATGAGCAGTTCTTC; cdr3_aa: CASSVLTYNEQFF